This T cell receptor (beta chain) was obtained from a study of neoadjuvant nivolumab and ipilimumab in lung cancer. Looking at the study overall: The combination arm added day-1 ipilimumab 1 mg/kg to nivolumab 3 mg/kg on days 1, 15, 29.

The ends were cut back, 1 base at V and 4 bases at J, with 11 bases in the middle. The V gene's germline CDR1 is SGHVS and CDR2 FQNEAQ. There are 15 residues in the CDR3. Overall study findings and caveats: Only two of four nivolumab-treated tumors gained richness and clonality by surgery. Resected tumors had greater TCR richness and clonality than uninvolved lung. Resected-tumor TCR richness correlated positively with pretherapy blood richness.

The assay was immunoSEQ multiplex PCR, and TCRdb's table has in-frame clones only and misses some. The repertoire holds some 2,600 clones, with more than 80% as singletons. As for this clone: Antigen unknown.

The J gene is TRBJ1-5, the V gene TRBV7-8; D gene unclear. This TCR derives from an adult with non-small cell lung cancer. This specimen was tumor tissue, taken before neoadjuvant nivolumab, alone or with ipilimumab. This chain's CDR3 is CASSLGLGGNQPQHF. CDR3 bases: TGTGCCAGCAGCTTAGGATTGGGCGGGAATCAGCCCCAGCATTTT.